This T cell receptor beta chain was captured by sequencing in a study of response to subunit inactivated influenza vaccine. Trimming pared 3 bases from V and 6 bases from J, leaving 27 bases between. The CDR3 is 20 residues long. Germline V lookup: CDR1 MNHEY, CDR2 SVGEGT. Worth noting for this clonotype: The antigen is not known.

Study-wide results and caveats: Authors suggested each seasonal flu vaccination may recruit only limited numbers of new T cells.

In TCRdb, the RT-PCR reads were re-called with MiXCR into one record per CDR3 protein. Of 300,000 to 350,000 distinct CDR3 sequences listed, 21% were seen once; the top ten hold approximately 10%. Sequences were derived from PBMCs from blood, sampled 21 months after vaccination. This chain links TRBV6-2 or TRBV6-3 with TRBJ1-6; TRBD1 might be the D (5 bases). This TCR came from a man in his fifties or sixties who received an inactivated influenza vaccine. CDR3 in DNA: TGTGCCAGCAGTTATTCGCAGGGAACGGTCCTAACGGAGACTAATTCACCCCTCCACTTT. Translation: CASSYSQGTVLTETNSPLHF.